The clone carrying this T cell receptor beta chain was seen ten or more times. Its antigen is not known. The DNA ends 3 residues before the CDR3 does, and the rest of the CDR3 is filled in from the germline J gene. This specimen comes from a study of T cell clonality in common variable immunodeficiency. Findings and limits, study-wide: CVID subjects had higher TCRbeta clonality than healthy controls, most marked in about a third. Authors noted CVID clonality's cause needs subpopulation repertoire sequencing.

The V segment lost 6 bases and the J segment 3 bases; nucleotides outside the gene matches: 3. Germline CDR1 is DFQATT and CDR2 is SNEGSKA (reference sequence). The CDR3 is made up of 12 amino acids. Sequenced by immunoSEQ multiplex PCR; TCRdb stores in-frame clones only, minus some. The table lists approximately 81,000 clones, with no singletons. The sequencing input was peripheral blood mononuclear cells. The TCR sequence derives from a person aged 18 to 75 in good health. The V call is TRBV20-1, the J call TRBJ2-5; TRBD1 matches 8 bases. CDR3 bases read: TGCAGTGCCTCGACAGGGGAAGAGACC. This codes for CSASTGEET. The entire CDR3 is CSASTGEETQYF.